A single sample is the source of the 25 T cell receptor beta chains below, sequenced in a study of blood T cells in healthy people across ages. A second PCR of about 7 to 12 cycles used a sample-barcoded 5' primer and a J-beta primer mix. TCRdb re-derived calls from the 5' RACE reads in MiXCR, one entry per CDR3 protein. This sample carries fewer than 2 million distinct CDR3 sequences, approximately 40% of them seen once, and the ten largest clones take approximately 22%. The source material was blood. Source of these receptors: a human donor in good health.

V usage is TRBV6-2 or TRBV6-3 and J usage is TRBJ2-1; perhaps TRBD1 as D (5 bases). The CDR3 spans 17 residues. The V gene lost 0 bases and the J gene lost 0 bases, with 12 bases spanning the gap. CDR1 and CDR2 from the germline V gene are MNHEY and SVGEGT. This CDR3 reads CASSYSKGLSSYNEQFF. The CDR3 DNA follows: TGTGCCAGCAGTTACTCGAAGGGGCTTAGCTCCTACAATGAGCAGTTCTTC.

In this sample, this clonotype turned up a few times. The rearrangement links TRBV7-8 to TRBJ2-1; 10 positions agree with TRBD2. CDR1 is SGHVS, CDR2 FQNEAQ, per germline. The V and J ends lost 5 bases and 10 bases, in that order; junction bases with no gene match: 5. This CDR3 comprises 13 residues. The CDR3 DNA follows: TGTGCCAGCAGCAGTAGCGGGAGGTACGAGCAGTTCTTC. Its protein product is CASSSSGRYEQFF.

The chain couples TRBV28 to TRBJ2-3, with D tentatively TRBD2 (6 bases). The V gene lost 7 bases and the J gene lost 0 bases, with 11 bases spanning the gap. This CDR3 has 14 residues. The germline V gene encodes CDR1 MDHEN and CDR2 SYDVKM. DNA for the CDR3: TGTGCCAGCAAGGGAGGATCTAGCACAGATACGCAGTATTTT. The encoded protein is CASKGGSSTDTQYF.

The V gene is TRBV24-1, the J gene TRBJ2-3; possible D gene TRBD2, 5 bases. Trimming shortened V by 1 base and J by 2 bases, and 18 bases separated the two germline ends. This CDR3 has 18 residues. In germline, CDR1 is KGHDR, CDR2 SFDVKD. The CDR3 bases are TGTGCCACCAGTGATTTTGAGGGCCCGAGGGAAGTCACAGATACGCAGTATTTT. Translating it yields CATSDFEGPREVTDTQYF.

For the CDR3, the DNA is TGCGCCAGCCGGAAACAGGGGGCCTACGAGCAGTACTTC. Amino acid sequence: CASRKQGAYEQYF. V and J are TRBV5-1 and TRBJ2-7; TRBD1 agrees at 8 bases. V shed 7 bases, J shed 2 bases, and the junction held 5 bases outside the gene matches. The germline gives CDR1 SGHRS, CDR2 YFSETQ. The CDR3 has 13 residues.

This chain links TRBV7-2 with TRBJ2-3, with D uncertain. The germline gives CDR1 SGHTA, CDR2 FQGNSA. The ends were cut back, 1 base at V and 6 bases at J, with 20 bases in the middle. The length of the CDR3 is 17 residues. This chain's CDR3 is CASSLGVGWYRQDTQYF. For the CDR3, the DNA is TGTGCCAGCAGCTTAGGGGTGGGCTGGTACCGCCAGGATACGCAGTATTTT.

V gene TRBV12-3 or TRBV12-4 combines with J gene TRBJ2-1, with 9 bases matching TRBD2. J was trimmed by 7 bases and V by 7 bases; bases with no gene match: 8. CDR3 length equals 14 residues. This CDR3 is CASNTAGGKNEQFF. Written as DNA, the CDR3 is TGTGCCAGCAACACAGCGGGGGGCAAGAATGAGCAGTTCTTC.

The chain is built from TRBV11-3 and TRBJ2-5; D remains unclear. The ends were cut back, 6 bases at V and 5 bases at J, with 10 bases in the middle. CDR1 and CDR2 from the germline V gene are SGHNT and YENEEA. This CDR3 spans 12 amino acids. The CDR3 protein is CASSYPRETQYF. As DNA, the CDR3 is TGTGCCAGCAGTTACCCTCGGGAGACCCAGTACTTC.

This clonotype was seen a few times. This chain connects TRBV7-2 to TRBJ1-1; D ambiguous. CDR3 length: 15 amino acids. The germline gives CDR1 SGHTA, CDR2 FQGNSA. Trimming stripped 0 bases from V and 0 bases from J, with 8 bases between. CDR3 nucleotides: TGTGCCAGCAGCTTAGCGGCACACCTGAACACTGAAGCTTTCTTT. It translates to CASSLAAHLNTEAFF.

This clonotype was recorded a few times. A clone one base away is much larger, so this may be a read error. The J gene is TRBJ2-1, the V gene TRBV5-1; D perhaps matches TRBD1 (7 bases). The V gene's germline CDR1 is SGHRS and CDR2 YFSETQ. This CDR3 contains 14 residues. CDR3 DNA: TGCGCCTGCAGCTCACAGGGGAGGAACAATGAGCAGTTCTTC. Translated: CACSSQGRNNEQFF.

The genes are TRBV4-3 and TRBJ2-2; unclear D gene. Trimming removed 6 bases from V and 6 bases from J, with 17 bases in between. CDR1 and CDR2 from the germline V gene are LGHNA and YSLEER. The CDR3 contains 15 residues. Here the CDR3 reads CASSRLLHSPGELFF. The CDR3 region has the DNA TGCGCCAGCAGTCGTCTTTTACATAGCCCCGGGGAGCTGTTTTTT.

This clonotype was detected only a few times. For the CDR3, the DNA is TGTGCCAGCAGCTTGGAGTCGTCAGGCCCAGCTAACTATGGCTACACCTTC. The encoded protein is CASSLESSGPANYGYTF. The rearrangement links TRBV5-6 to TRBJ1-2, with D uncertain. The CDR3 has 17 residues. The germline V gene encodes CDR1 SGHDT and CDR2 YYEEEE. Trimming took 0 bases from V and 0 from J, leaving 15 bases between them.

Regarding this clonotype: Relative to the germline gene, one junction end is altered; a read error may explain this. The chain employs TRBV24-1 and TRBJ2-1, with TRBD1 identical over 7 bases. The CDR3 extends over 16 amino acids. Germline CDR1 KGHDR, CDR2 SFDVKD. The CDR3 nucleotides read TGTGCCACCAGTGATTCGAATCAGGGGGACCTCAATAAGCAGTTCTTC. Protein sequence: CATSDSNQGDLNKQFF.

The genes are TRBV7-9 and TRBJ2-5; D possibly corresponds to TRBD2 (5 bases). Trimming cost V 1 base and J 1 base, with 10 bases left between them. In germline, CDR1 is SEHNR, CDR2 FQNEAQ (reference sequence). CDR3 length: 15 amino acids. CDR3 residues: CASSLGGLSQETQYF. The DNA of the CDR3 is TGTGCCAGCAGCTTAGGAGGACTTAGCCAAGAGACCCAGTACTTC.

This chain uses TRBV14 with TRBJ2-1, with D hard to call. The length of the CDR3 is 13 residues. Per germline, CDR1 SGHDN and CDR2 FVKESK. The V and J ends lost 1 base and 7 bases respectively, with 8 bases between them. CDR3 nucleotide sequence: TGTGCCAGCAGCCAAGGTCCAAGGAATGAGCAGTTCTTC. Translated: CASSQGPRNEQFF.

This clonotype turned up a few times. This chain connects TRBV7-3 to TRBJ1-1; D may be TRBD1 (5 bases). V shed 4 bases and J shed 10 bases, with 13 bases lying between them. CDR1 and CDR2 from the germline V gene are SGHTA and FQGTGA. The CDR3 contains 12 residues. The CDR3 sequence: CASSYSGTPAFF. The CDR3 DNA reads TGTGCCAGCAGCTACTCCGGGACTCCAGCTTTCTTT.

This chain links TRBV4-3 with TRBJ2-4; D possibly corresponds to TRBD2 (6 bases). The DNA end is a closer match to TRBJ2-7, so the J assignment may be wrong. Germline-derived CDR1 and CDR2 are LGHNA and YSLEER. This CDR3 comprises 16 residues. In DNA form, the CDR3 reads TGCGCCAGCAGCCAATCCATGGGGGACGGGAGTTACGAGCAGTACTTC. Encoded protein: CASSQSMGDGSYEQYF.

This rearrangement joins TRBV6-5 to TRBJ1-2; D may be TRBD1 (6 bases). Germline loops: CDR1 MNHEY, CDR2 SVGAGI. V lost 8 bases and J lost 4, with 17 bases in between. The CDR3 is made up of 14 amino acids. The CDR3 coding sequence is TGTGCCAGCCGGCTGAGGGGGGTGCTCTATGGCTACACCTTC. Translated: CASRLRGVLYGYTF.

Here the CDR3 DNA reads TGTGCCAGGGAGGGGGCCGCCAGCTCTGGGGCCAACGTCCTGACTTTC. Encoded protein: CAREGAASSGANVLTF. This chain links TRBV28 with TRBJ2-6, with D perhaps matching TRBD1 (7 bases). Germline CDR1 MDHEN, CDR2 SYDVKM. V was shortened by 9 bases and J by 0 bases, with 15 bases between the two germline ends. This CDR3 has 16 amino acids.

In DNA form, the CDR3 reads TGTGCCAGCAGTCGGGACAGGGGGCCGGGGAGCAATCAGCCCCAGCATTTT. This sequence encodes CASSRDRGPGSNQPQHF. This chain joins TRBV6-6 and TRBJ1-5, with 12 bases identical to TRBD1. The CDR3 sequence is 17 residues long. V shed 5 bases, J shed 1 base, and the junction held 6 bases outside the gene matches. Germline V lookup: CDR1 MNHNY, CDR2 SVGAGI (reference sequence).

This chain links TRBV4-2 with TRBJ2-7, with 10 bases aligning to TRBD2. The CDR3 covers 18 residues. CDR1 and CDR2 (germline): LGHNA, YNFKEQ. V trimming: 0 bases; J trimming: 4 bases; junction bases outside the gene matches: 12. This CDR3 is CASSQDMLAGEHPYEQYF. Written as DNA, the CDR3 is TGTGCCAGCAGCCAAGATATGCTAGCGGGGGAGCACCCGTACGAGCAGTACTTC.

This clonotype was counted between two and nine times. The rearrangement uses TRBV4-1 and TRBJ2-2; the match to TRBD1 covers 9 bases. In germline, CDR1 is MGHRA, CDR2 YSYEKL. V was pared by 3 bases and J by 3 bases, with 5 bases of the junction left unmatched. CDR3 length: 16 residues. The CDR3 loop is CASSQLGTGYTGELFF. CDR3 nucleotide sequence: TGCGCCAGCAGCCAGCTCGGGACAGGGTACACCGGGGAGCTGTTTTTT.

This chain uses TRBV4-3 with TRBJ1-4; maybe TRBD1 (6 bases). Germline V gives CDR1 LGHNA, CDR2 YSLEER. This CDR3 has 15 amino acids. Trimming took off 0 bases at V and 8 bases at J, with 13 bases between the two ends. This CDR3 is CASSQEGGTLEKLFF. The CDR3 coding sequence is TGCGCCAGCAGCCAAGAGGGGGGGACATTAGAAAAACTGTTTTTT.

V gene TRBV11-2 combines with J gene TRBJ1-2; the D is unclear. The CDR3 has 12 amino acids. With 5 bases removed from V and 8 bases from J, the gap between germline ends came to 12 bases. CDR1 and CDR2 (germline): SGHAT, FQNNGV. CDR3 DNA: TGTGCCAGCAGCCCGAGTCGGACGGGCTACACCTTC. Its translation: CASSPSRTGYTF.

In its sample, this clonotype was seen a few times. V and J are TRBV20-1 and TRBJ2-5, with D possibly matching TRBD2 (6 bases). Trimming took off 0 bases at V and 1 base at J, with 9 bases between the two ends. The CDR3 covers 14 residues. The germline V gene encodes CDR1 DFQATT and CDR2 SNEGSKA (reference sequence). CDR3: CSAREGRGQETQYF. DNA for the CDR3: TGCAGTGCTAGAGAAGGGCGGGGCCAAGAGACCCAGTACTTC.